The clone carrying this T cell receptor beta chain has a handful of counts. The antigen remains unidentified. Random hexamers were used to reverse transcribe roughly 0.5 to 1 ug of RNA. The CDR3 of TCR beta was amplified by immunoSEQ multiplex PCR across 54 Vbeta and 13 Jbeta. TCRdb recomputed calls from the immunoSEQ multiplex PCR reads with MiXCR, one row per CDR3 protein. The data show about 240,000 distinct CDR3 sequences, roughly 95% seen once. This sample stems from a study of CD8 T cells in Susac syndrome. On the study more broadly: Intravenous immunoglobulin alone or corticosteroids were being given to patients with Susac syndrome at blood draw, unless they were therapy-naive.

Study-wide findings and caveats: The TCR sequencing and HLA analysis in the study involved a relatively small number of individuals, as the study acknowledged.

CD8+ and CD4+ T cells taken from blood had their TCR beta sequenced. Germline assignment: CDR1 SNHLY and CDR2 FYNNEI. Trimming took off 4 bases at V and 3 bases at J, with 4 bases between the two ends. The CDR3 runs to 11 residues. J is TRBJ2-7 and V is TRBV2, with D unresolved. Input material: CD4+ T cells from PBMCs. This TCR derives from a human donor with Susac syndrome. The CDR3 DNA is TGTGCCAGCAGTGCGGGCTACGAGCAGTACTTC. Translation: CASSAGYEQYF.